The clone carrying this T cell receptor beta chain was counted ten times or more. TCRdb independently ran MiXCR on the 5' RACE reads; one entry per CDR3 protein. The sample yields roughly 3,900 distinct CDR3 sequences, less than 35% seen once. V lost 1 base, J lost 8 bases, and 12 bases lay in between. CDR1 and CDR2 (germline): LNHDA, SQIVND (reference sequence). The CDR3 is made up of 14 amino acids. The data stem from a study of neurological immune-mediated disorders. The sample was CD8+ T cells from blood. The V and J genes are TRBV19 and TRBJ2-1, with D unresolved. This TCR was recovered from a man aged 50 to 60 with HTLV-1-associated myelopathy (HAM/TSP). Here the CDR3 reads CASSIVSAPDEQFF. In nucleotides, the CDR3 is TGTGCCAGTAGTATAGTTTCCGCTCCGGATGAGCAGTTCTTC.